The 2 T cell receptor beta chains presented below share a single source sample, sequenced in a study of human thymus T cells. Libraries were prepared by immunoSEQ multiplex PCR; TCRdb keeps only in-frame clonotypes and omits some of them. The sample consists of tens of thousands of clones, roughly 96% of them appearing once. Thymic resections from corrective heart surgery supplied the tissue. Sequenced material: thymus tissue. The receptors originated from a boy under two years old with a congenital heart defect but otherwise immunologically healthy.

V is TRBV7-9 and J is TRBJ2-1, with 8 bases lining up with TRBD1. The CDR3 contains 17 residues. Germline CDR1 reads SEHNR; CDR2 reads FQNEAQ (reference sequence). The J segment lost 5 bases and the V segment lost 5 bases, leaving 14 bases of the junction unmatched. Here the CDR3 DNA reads TGTGCCAGCAGCCCAACCCAACCGGTGGACAGGGACAATGAGCAGTTCTTC. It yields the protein CASSPTQPVDRDNEQFF.

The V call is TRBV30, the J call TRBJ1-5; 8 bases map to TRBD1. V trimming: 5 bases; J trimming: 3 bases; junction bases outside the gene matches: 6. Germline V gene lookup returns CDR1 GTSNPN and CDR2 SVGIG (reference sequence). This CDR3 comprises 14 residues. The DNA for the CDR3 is TGTGCCTGGTCGACAGGGGTCCCCAATCAGCCCCAGCATTTT. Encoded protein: CAWSTGVPNQPQHF.